The 15 T cell receptor beta chains reported below all come from one sample, sequenced in a study of blood T cells in healthy people across ages. A second PCR of about 7 to 12 cycles used a sample-barcoded 5' primer and a J-beta primer mix. TCRdb redid the calling of the 5' RACE reads with MiXCR, one entry per CDR3 protein. The sample records fewer than 700,000 distinct CDR3 sequences, around 38% being singletons. Sequencing was carried out using blood. The receptors were sampled from an elderly man in good health.

Only a few counts were recorded for this clonotype. This chain connects TRBV11-3 to TRBJ2-5; either TRBD1 or TRBD2 may supply D (5 bases each). CDR3 size: 12 residues. Germline CDR1 reads SGHNT; CDR2 reads YENEEA. Trimming took 6 bases from V and 5 from J, leaving 10 bases between them. The CDR3 bases are TGTGCCAGCAGGGGGGTCGGGGAGACCCAGTACTTC. As protein: CASRGVGETQYF.

In its sample, this clonotype was seen a few times. The V call is TRBV6-4, the J call TRBJ2-3; possibly TRBD1 for D (5 bases). Germline CDR1 is MRHNA and CDR2 is SNTAGT. Trimming removed 2 bases at V and 2 bases at J, with 20 bases between. CDR3 length equals 18 residues. CDR3 in DNA: TGTGCCAGCAGTGACGCGAATGGTAGGACAAAATACACAGATACGCAGTATTTT. It codes for CASSDANGRTKYTDTQYF.

This chain uses TRBV3-1 with TRBJ1-5, with TRBD1 matching over 7 bases. Trimming removed 3 bases from V and 4 bases from J; junction bases left unmatched: 6. Germline V lookup: CDR1 LGHDT, CDR2 YNNKEL (reference sequence). The CDR3 runs to 15 residues. In DNA form, the CDR3 reads TGTGCCAGCAGCCAGGACCGGGACAGTAATCAGCCCCAGCATTTT. Translating gives CASSQDRDSNQPQHF.

V usage is TRBV30 and J usage is TRBJ2-7; 8 bases fit TRBD2. Germline CDR1 and CDR2: GTSNPN and SVGIG (reference sequence). The length of the CDR3 is 15 residues. Trimming at V came to 5 bases and at J to 1 base, leaving 10 bases not matched to a gene. The CDR3 bases are TGTGCCTGGGATCGGGGGGGGTTGATATCCTACGAGCAGTACTTC. Translating it yields CAWDRGGLISYEQYF.

This chain joins TRBV6-2 or TRBV6-3 and TRBJ2-7, with 11 bases identical to TRBD2. The J call may be incorrect, as the DNA end agrees better with TRBJ2-5. This CDR3 region has 16 residues. Germline loops: CDR1 MNHEY, CDR2 SVGEGT. As DNA, the CDR3 is TGTGCCACTACGGCCACTCGACTAGCGGGGAAAGAGACCCAGTACTTC. Protein sequence: CATTATRLAGKETQYF.

The chain links TRBV21-1 to TRBJ2-5; the table calls TRBD1, which could not be checked here. TRBV21-1 corresponds to a pseudogene. This CDR3 comprises 13 residues. CDR3 bases: TGTGCCAGCAGCGGTCACCCTGAGGAGACCCAGTACTTC. Protein: CASSGHPEETQYF.

The chain combines TRBV9 with TRBJ2-1; tentatively, D is TRBD2 (6 bases). Per germline, CDR1 SGDLS and CDR2 YYNGEE. The V end lost 0 bases, the J end lost 8 bases, and 9 bases lay between the germline ends. The CDR3 runs 13 residues. The CDR3: CASSVGASDEQFF. DNA of the CDR3: TGTGCCAGCAGCGTAGGGGCTAGCGATGAGCAGTTCTTC.

This chain links TRBV11-2 with TRBJ2-5; 9 bases agree with TRBD1. There are 15 residues in the CDR3. CDR1 SGHAT and CDR2 FQNNGV come from the germline V gene. The junction had 10 bases not matched to a gene; V was cut back by 7 bases and J by 4 bases. The CDR3 coding sequence is TGTGCCAGCACCTCTAACAGGGGGCTGGGAGAGACCCAGTACTTC. Encoded protein: CASTSNRGLGETQYF.

With regard to this clonotype: A read error may produce the germline difference seen at one junction end. The V call is TRBV5-4, the J call TRBJ2-5, with 10 bases that match TRBD1. The CDR3 is 16 amino acids. From germline, CDR1 is SGHNT and CDR2 YYREEE (reference sequence). DNA of the CDR3: TGTGCCAGCGGCTTGGGGGACAGGGGTCGCCCAGAGACCCAGTACTTC. Translating gives CASGLGDRGRPETQYF.

This clonotype was picked up many times. The V call is TRBV7-2, the J call TRBJ2-5; weak D call: TRBD2 (6 bases). V lost 5 bases to trimming and J lost 4 bases, with 14 bases between them. Germline values: CDR1 SGHTA, CDR2 FQGNSA. This CDR3 region has 14 residues. The DNA for the CDR3 is TGTGCCAGCAGCACCGGGACCGGGGGAGAGACCCAGTACTTC. Encoded protein: CASSTGTGGETQYF. Looking up the rest from reference TRBV7-2 and TRBJ2-5 gives the full variable domain: GAGVSQSPSNKVTEKGKDVELRCDPISGHTALYWYRQSLGQGLEFLIYFQGNSAPDKSGLPSDRFSAERTGGSVSTLTIQRTQQEDSAVYLCASSTGTGGETQYFGPGTRLLVL.

This clonotype has just a few counts. The chain carries TRBV28 and TRBJ1-4; D possibly corresponds to TRBD1 (6 bases). Germline CDR1 and CDR2: MDHEN and SYDVKM. V dropped 6 bases and J dropped 4 bases, with 15 bases sitting between them. CDR3 length: 15 amino acids. CDR3 sequence: CASSQSGVINEKLFF. The CDR3 DNA reads TGTGCCAGCAGCCAATCAGGGGTAATTAATGAAAAACTGTTTTTT.

V and J are TRBV28 and TRBJ2-5, with 8 bases that match TRBD2. There are 14 residues in the CDR3. J was trimmed by 2 bases and V by 7 bases; bases with no gene match: 6. Germline CDR1 MDHEN, CDR2 SYDVKM. CDR3 nucleotides: TGTGCCAGCACCCGGCGGGAGGTACAAGAGACCCAGTACTTC. Translating gives CASTRREVQETQYF.

The V and J genes are TRBV3-1 and TRBJ2-3, with a possible D match to TRBD1 (6 bases). The V and J ends lost 2 bases and 4 bases respectively, with 10 bases between them. The CDR3 loop spans 14 amino acids. Per germline, CDR1 LGHDT and CDR2 YNNKEL (reference sequence). The DNA for the CDR3 is TGTGCCAGCAGCCAAATCAGGGGCGCAGATACGCAGTATTTT. Its protein is CASSQIRGADTQYF.

This chain connects TRBV7-2 to TRBJ2-2; 12 bases line up with TRBD2. Germline loops: CDR1 SGHTA, CDR2 FQGNSA. This CDR3 comprises 16 residues. J gave up 7 bases and V 5 bases, and 8 bases lay outside the gene matches. This CDR3 reads CASSRTPGLAGGELFF. The CDR3 coding sequence is TGTGCCAGCAGCCGTACACCGGGACTAGCGGGCGGGGAGCTGTTTTTT.

The rearrangement links TRBV11-2 to TRBJ1-2, with 8 bases fitting TRBD1. The CDR3 covers 15 residues. V shed 0 bases, J shed 2 bases, and the junction held 2 bases outside the gene matches. CDR1 and CDR2 (germline): SGHAT, FQNNGV. The CDR3 loop is CASSLDRQGNYGYTF. The CDR3 DNA follows: TGTGCCAGCAGCTTAGATAGACAGGGGAACTATGGCTACACCTTC.